This TCR beta chain came from a study of T cell repertoires in cytomegalovirus infection. Study details: Both recently identified HLA-C-restricted and well-studied HLA-B-restricted CMV epitopes were used in the study.

CDR1 is SGHNT and CDR2 is YENEEA in the germline V gene. Losses at the gene ends were 4 bases for V and 5 bases for J; bases not matched to a gene: 10. The CDR3 runs to 17 residues. General study results and limits: HLA-C-restricted CMV-specific TCR beta clonotypes prevailed in the ex vivo response.

With regard to this clonotype: Its antigen is still unknown.

Each CDR3 protein is one row after TCRdb ran MiXCR on the reads. Among 300,000 to 400,000 distinct CDR3 sequences listed, approximately 32% were seen once. The TCR comes from a human donor in good health (CMV status not recorded). Some clones in this sample may be carry-over from other donors' samples. The chain combines TRBV11-3 with TRBJ2-1, with TRBD2 matching 11 bases. The specimen comprised cultured PBMCs, sampled from culture after CMV antigen stimulation. CDR3 coding DNA: TGTGCCAGCAGCTCCGAAATTAGCGGGGGGGCCAACAATGAGCAGTTCTTC. Its translation is CASSSEISGGANNEQFF.